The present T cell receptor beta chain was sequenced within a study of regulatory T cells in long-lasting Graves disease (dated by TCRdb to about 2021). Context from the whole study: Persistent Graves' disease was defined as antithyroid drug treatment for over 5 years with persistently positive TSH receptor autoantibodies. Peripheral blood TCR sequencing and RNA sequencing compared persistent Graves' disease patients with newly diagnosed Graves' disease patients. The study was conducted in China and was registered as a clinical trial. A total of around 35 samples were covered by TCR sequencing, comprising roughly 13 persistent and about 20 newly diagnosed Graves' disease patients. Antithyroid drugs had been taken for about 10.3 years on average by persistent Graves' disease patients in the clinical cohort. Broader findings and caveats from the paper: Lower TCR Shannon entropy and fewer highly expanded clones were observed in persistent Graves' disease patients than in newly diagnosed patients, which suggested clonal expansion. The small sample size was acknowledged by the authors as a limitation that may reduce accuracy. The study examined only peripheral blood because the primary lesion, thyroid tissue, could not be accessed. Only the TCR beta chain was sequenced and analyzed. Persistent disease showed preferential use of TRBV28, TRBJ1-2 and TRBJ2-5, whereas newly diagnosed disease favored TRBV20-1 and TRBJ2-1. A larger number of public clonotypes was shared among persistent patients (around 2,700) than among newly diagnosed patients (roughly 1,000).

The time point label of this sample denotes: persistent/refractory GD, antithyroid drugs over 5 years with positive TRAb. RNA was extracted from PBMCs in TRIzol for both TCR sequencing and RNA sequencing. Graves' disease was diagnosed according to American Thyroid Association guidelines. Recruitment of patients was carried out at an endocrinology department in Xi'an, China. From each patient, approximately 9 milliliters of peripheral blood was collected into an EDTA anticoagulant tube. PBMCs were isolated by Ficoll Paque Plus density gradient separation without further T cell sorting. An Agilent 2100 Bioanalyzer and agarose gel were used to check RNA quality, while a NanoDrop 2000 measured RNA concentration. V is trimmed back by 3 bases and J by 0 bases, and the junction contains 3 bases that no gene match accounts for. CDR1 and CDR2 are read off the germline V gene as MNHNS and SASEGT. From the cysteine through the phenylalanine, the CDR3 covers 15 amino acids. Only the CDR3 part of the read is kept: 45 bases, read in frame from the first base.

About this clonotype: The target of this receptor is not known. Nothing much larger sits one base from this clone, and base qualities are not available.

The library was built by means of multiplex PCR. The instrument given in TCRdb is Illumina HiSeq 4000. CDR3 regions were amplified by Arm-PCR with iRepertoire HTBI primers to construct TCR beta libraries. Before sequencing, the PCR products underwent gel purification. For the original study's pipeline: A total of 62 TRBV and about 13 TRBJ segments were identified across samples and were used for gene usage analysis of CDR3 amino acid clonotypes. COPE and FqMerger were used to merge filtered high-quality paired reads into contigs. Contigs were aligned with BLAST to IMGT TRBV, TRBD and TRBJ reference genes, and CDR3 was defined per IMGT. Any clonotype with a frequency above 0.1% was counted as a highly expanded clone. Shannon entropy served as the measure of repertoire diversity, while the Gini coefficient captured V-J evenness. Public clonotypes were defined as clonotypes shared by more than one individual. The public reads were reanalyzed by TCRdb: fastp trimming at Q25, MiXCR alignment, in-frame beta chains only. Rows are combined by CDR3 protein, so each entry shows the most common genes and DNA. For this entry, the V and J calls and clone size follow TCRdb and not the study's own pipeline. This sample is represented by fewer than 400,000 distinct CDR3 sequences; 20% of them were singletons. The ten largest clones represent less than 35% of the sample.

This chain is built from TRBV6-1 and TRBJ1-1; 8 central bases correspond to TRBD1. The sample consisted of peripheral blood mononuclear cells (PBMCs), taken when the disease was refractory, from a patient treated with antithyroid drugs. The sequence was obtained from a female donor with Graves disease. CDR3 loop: CASSDRTGMNTEAFF. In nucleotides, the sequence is TGTGCCAGCAGTGACCGGACAGGGATGAACACTGAAGCTTTCTTT.